This T cell receptor beta chain was recorded in a study of Ad26.COV2.S vaccination and SARS-CoV-2 variants (dated by TCRdb to the early 2020s). About the study as a whole: Vaccine-arm donors were drawn from COV1001, a multicentre, randomized, double-blind, placebo-controlled phase I-IIa trial of Ad26.COV2.S in healthy adults. Dosing of Ad26.COV2.S was intramuscular, at either 5x10^10 or 1x10^11 viral particles, delivered as one shot or as two shots spaced 56 days apart. The specificity and breadth of SARS-CoV-2-reactive T cell receptors after Ad26.COV2.S vaccination were assessed by TCRbeta repertoire sequencing. The TCR-sequenced set comprised approximately 32 samples: around 20 Ad26.COV2.S vaccine recipients, 5 placebo recipients and 8 SARS-CoV-2 convalescent individuals. Trial participants were randomized into five groups of five: low-dose or high-dose Ad26.COV2.S given once or twice, or placebo on both occasions. Throughout the experiments and outcome assessment, investigators stayed blinded to trial group allocation. What the study reported, not specific to this receptor: After vaccination, spike-specific CD8+ and CD4+ T cell responses were reported to show substantial breadth. Non-spike TCR breadth was comparable between vaccine and placebo recipients, consistent with the vaccine containing only spike. According to the authors, total T cell responses may have been underestimated by the TCR breadth and depth analyses. Spike-specific TCR breadth was higher in Ad26.COV2.S recipients than in placebo recipients (P = 0.0014). Comparing responses between vaccine doses or regimens was not something the study was powered to do.

As to this clone: Its antigen remains undetermined. Base qualities are not at hand, and no much larger clone is one base apart.

Measured from the cysteine to the phenylalanine, the CDR3 is 15 residues long. Just CDR3 DNA is preserved here, 45 bases in frame from base 1. From a lookup of the germline V gene (reference sequence), CDR1 and CDR2 are SGHKS and YYEKEE. V sheds 4 bases and J sheds 3 bases, leaving 17 bases between their ends. The immunoSEQ Assay was used to sequence TCRbeta CDR3 regions. After extraction, genomic DNA underwent amplification by bias-controlled multiplex PCR, followed by high-throughput sequencing. As for the authors' bioinformatics: To quantify the absolute abundance of every unique TCRbeta CDR3 region, sequences were collapsed and filtered. T cell fraction was estimated by normalization of TCRbeta template counts to usable DNA, with usable DNA being measured through amplification of reference genes present in all nucleated cells. Repertoire TCRs were annotated as SARS-CoV-2-specific by exact matching of V gene, CDR3 amino acid sequence and J gene to a known reactive TCR set. The reference SARS-CoV-2 TCR set came from MIRA and was filtered for enrichment in COVID-19-positive ImmuneCODE repertoires, removing public or cross-reactive TCRs. Drawing on the MIRA antigens, annotated TCRs were analysed further at the level of specific ORF or position within ORF. Breadth was defined as annotated unique rearrangements over total unique productive rearrangements; depth was the summed frequency of those rearrangements. TCR breadth was compared between groups using two-sided Wilcoxon rank-sum tests. In its TCRdb copy, this immuneACCESS table keeps in-frame sequences only and misses some clones. Where compared with another copy, unresolved V genes explain less than half of these, and the others have no known cause. Clonal size and the V and J genes are those of that table, whereas D and trimming came from the DNA. The sample profile shows fewer than 400,000 clones; 80% to 90% of them were found once. 3.5% of the sample is held by the ten biggest clonotypes.

Sample treatment or condition, as interpreted from the label and publication: around 19 received Ad26.COV2.S at low or high dose, single or two shots; about 5 received placebo; per-sample allocation not given. For vaccine and placebo recipients, the sequenced repertoires came from samples collected on day 63 after the first injection. Between 29 July and 7 August 2020, Cohort 1b enrolled 25 adults aged 18-55 years at one site in Boston, USA. Ad26.COV2.S was a replication-incompetent adenovirus type 26 vector expressing a prefusion-stabilized SARS-CoV-2 spike protein from the original Wuhan strain.

The receptor comes from a person aged 18-65 years who received the Ad26.COV2.S COVID-19 vaccine or a placebo. Here the sequenced sample was peripheral blood, taken in a trial of Ad26.COV2.S vaccine versus placebo. This sequence uses TRBV5-5 and TRBJ2-7; the D gene is possibly TRBD2, with 7 bases matching. The CDR3 amino acid sequence is: CASSLRRGAYYEQYF. The DNA is as follows: TGTGCCAGCAGCCTCCGCCGGGGGGCCTACTACGAGCAGTACTTC.